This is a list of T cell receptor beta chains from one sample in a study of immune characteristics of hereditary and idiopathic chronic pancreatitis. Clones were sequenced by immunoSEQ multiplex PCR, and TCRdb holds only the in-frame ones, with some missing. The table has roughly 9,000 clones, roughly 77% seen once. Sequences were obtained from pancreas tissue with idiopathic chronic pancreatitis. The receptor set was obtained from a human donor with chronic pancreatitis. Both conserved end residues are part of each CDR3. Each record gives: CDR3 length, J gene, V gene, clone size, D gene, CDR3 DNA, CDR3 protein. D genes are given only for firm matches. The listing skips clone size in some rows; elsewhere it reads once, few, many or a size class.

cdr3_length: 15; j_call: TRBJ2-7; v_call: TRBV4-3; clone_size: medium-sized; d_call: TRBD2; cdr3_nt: TGCGCCAGCAGTTACGGGACTAGCGGACTCTACGAGCAGTACTTC; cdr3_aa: CASSYGTSGLYEQYF
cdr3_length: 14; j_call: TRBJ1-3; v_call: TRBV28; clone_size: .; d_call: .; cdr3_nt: TGTGCCAGCACCGGGGCACAGGCACGGAACACCATATATTTT; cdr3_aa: CASTGAQARNTIYF
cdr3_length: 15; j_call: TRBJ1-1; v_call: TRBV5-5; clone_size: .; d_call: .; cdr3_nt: TGTGCCAGCAGCTCTACCGGAACGGCGAACACTGAAGCTTTCTTT; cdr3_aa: CASSSTGTANTEAFF
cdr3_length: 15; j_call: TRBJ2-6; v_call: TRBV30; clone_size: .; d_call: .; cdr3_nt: TGTGCCTGGAGTGTTTGGGGTGCTGGGGCCAACGTCCTGACTTTC; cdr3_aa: CAWSVWGAGANVLTF
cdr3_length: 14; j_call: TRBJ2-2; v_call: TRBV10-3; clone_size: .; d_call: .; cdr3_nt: TGTGCCATCAGTGAGACAGCGGGCACCGGGGAGCTGTTTTTT; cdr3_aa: CAISETAGTGELFF
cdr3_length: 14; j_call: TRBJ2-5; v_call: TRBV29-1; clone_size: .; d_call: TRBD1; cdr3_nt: TGCAGCGCCTTTGGGACAGGAGCCGGGGAGACCCAGTACTTC; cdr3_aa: CSAFGTGAGETQYF
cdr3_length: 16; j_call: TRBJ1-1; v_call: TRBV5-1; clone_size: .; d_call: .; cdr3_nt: TGCGCCAGCAGCTTGATGAGGAACGGTCTGAACACTGAAGCTTTCTTT; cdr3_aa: CASSLMRNGLNTEAFF
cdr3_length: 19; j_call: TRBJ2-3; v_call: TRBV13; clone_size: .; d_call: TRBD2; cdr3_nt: TGTGCCAGCAGCTCGTGGGGTAGAAGTAGCGGGCAAGCTTCAGATACGCAGTATTTT; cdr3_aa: CASSSWGRSSGQASDTQYF
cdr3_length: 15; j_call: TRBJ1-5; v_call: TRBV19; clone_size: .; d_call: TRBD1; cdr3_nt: TGTGCCAGTAGTTCGCCAGGGGGCGGCAATCAGCCCCAGCATTTT; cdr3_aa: CASSSPGGGNQPQHF
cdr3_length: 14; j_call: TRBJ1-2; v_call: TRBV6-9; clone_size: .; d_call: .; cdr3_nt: TGTGCCAGCAGCCTACTGCAGGGTAACTATGGCTACACCTTC; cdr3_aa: CASSLLQGNYGYTF
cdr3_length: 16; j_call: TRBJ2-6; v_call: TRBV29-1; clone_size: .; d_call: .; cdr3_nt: TGCAGCGTTGGGCTCCCGGAACTAGCTGGGGCCAACGTCCTGACTTTC; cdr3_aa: CSVGLPELAGANVLTF
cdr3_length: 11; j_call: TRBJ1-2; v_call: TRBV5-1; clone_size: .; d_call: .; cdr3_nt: TGCGCCAGCAGCTTGGGGAATGGCTACACCTTC; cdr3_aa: CASSLGNGYTF
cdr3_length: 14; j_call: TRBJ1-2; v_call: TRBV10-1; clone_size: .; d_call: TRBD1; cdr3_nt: TGCGCCAGCAGCCTTGCGACAGGGGCGCGGGGCTACACCTTC; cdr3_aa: CASSLATGARGYTF
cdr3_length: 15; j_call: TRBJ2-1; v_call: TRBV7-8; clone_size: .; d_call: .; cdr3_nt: TGTGCCAGCAGCCCCCCCCGCGGGGTAGCGAATGAGCAGTTCTTC; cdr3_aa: CASSPPRGVANEQFF
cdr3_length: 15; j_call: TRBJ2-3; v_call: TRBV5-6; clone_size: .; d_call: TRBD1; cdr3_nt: TGTGCCAGCAGCTTACGGGACAGGGGGAGCCATACGCAGTATTTT; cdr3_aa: CASSLRDRGSHTQYF
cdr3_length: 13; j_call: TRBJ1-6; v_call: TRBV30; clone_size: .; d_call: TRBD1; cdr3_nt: TGTGCCTGGCACCAGGGGGTGATTTCACCCCTCCACTTT; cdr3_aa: CAWHQGVISPLHF
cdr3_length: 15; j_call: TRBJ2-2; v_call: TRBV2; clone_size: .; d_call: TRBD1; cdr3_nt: TGTGCCAGCAGATTAACAGGGGATGCGACCGGGGAGCTGTTTTTT; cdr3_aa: CASRLTGDATGELFF
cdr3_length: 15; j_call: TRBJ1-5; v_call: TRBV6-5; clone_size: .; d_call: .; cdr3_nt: TGTGCCAGCACTAACCAGCGGACAAGCAATCAGCCCCAGCATTTT; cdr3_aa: CASTNQRTSNQPQHF
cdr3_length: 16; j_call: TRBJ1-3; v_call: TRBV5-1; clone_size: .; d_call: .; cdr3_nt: TGCGCCAGCAGCTTGGTTGGCTCGGGGCCGGGAAACACCATATATTTT; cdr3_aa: CASSLVGSGPGNTIYF
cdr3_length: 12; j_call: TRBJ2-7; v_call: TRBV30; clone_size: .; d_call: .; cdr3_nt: TGTGCCTGGAGGGGGTGGTCCTACGAGCAGTACTTC; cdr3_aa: CAWRGWSYEQYF
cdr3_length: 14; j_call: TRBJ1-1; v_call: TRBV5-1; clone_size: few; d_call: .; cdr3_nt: TGCGCCAGCAGCTACGTCCCAGAAAACACTGAAGCTTTCTTT; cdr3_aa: CASSYVPENTEAFF
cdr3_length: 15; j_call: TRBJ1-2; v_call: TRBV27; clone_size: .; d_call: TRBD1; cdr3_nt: TGTGCCAGCAGTTTCCTCACAGGGGGTAACTATGGCTACACCTTC; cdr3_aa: CASSFLTGGNYGYTF
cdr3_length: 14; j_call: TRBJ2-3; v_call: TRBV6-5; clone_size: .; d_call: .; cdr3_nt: TGTGCCAGCAGTTACTCGTCAAGGGGAGATACGCAGTATTTT; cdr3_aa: CASSYSSRGDTQYF
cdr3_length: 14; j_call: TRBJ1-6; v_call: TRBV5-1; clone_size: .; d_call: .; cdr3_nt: TGCGCCAGCAGCTTGGCAGGGGACAATTCACCCCTCCACTTT; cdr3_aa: CASSLAGDNSPLHF
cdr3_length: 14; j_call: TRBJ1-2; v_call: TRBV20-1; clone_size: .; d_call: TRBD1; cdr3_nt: TGCAGTGCTAGTTCTCAGGGGGCGGGCTATGGCTACACCTTC; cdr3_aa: CSASSQGAGYGYTF
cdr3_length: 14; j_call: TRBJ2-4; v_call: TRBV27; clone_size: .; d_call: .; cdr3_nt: TGTGCCAGCCGGGACGGAGCATTTAGGAACATTCAGTACTTC; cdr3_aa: CASRDGAFRNIQYF
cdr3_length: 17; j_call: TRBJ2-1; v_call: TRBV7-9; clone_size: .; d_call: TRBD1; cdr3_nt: TGTGCCAGCAGCGATCGGACAGGGCTAGGGTCCTACAATGAGCAGTTCTTC; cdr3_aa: CASSDRTGLGSYNEQFF
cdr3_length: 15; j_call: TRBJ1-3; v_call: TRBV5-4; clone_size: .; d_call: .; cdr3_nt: TGTGCCAGCAGCTTGTATCAGAGCTCTGGAAACACCATATATTTT; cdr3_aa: CASSLYQSSGNTIYF
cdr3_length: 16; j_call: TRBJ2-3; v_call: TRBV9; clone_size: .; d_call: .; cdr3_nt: TGTGCCAGCAGCGTAGGGGGACGCACTAGCACAGATACGCAGTATTTT; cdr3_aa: CASSVGGRTSTDTQYF
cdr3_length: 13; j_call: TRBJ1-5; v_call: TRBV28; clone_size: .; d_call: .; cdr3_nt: TGTGCCAGCAGTTTATGGGCCGGTCAGCCCCAGCATTTT; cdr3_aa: CASSLWAGQPQHF
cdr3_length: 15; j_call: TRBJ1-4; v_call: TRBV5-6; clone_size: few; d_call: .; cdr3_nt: TGTGCCAGCAGTCAAGGGGCGGCGACTAATGAAAAACTGTTTTTT; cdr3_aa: CASSQGAATNEKLFF
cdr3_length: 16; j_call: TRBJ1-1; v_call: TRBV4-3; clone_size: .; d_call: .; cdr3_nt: TGCGCCAGCAGCCAATACCCGCACGGGTGGGACACTGAAGCTTTCTTT; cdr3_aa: CASSQYPHGWDTEAFF
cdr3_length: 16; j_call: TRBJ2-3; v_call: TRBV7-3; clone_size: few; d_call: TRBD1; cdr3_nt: TGTGCCAGCAGCCCGTCTACCAGGGGGCCGGTAGATACGCAGTATTTT; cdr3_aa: CASSPSTRGPVDTQYF
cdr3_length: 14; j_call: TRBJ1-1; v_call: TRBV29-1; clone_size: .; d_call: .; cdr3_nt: TGCAGCGTTGTTAACCCTCTGGAGGGAGACGAAGCTTTCTTT; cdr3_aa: CSVVNPLEGDEAFF
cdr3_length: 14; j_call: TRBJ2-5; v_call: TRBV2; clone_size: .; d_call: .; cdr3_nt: TGTGCCAGCAGTCCTCCCCCCCATCGGTTGCCCCAGTACTTC; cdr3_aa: CASSPPPHRLPQYF
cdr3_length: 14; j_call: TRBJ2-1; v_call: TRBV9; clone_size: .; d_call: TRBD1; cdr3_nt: TGTGCCAGCAGCGAAAGACAGGGGGTTGATGAGCAGTTCTTC; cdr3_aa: CASSERQGVDEQFF
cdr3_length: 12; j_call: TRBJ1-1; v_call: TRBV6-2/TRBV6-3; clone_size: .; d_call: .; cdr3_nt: TGTGCCAGCAGTCAAGCGGGGATTGAAGCTTTCTTT; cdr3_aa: CASSQAGIEAFF
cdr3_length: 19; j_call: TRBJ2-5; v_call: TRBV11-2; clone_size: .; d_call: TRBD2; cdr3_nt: TGTGCCAGCAGCTTAGAACTGGGACTAGCGGGGGGAGGTTCGGAGACCCAGTACTTC; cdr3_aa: CASSLELGLAGGGSETQYF
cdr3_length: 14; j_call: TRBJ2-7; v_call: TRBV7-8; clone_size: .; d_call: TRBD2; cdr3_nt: TGTGCCAGCAGCCCTAGCGGGGGGGCCTACGAGCAGTACTTC; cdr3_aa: CASSPSGGAYEQYF
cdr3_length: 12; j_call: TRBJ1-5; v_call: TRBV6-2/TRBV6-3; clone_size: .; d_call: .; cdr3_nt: TGTGCCAGCAGTTCCTTCAATCAGCCCCAGCATTTT; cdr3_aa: CASSSFNQPQHF